This T cell receptor (beta chain) was recovered during a study of blood T cell repertoires in COVID-19 (dated by TCRdb to about 2020). With respect to the entire study: Collaborator samples came from the United States, Italy and Spain and covered acute and convalescent phases of COVID-19. The prospective study material was composed of cDNA or gDNA derived from T cells, B-cell-depleted T cells, or PBMCs. Subjects who had been exposed to COVID-19, were actively infected with it, or had recovered from it provided the deeply sampled blood TCRbeta repertoires that made up the dataset. The repertoires were released in a freely available public database meant as a resource for research on the immune response to SARS-CoV-2. The samples were drawn from the first 160 participants of the ongoing ImmuneRACE study and from 1,254 subjects provided by 6 global collaborators. The sample metadata nearly always contained a de-identified subject ID, COVID-19 status, age in years and sex. Where HLA class I and class II types were available, the types were taken from metadata supplied by the sample provider, not from assay-based typing.

With respect to this clone: This receptor's antigen is unknown. No base qualities exist here, and no much larger clone lies one base off it.

Collaborating institutions collected whole blood in K2EDTA tubes following their own protocols. For TCRbeta analysis, collaborators shipped samples as frozen whole blood, isolated PBMCs, or DNA extracted from either of those sample types. TCRbeta CDR3 regions were amplified from genomic DNA using the immunoSEQ Assay, a bias-controlled multiplex PCR. As for the authors' bioinformatics: Within the assay, amplification of reference gene primers was used to estimate how many nucleated cells each sample contained. To quantify the absolute abundance of each unique TCRbeta CDR3 rearrangement, sequence reads were collapsed and filtered. Productive Simpson clonality was computed per sample as the square root of Simpson's diversity index over productive rearrangements. Imported from immuneACCESS, the table was reduced by TCRdb to in-frame sequences with V and J called. These copies leave out some clones; in studies compared against another copy, an unresolved V gene accounts for under half, and the cause of the remainder is not known. Clonal size and the V and J genes are those of that table, whereas D and trimming came from the DNA. The sample data list 180,000 or so clones, and 85% to 90% of these were observed just once. The top ten clonotypes cover 0.99% of the sample.

Overall study outcomes, separate from this receptor: How much clinical and demographic metadata was included differed by source and by participant, and the metadata was provided uncurated.

The CDR3 starts with the cysteine, ends with the phenylalanine, and has 15 residues. Only the CDR3 DNA is retained, 45 bases long and in frame from the first base. Ends trimmed: V by 4 bases, J by 2 bases; bases unmatched to a gene: 6. CDR1 and CDR2 (SGHRS, YFSETQ) derive from the germline V gene. The chain employs TRBV5-1 and TRBJ1-2; 9 bases in the junction line up with TRBD1. Material for sequencing was peripheral blood. This sequence was found in a man aged 18 to 30 with acute or convalescent COVID-19. The nucleotide sequence is TGCGCCAGCAGCCCCAGAGGACAGGGGAACTATGGCTACACCTTC. The encoded protein is CASSPRGQGNYGYTF.